These 15 T cell receptor beta chains came from one sample sequenced in a study of regulatory T cells in long-lasting Graves disease. The time point here: newly diagnosed GD, antithyroid drugs for less than 3 months. After RNA was extracted from PBMCs, the TCR library was made from it. Libraries of TCR beta came from iRepertoire HTBI primers plus Arm-PCR of CDR3 regions. TCRdb used MiXCR to reprocess the multiplex PCR reads, holding one entry per CDR3 protein. The sample lists 400,000 to 500,000 distinct CDR3 sequences, about a sixth occurring once. In addition, the sample was reused for a study of T cells in Graves' hyperthyroidism and ophthalmopathy.

The sample consisted of peripheral blood mononuclear cells (PBMCs), taken at new diagnosis, from a patient treated with antithyroid drugs. The receptor source for this set is a woman in her late teens or twenties with Graves disease.

The J gene is TRBJ1-5, the V gene TRBV6-2 or TRBV6-3; 8 nucleotides match TRBD1. The V gene end was trimmed by 5 bases and the J gene end by 5 bases; junction bases not matched to a gene: 8. The CDR3 extends over 15 amino acids. Per germline, CDR1 MNHEY and CDR2 SVGEGT. DNA of the CDR3: TGTGCCAGCAGTGGCGACAGGGGCTACTATCAGCCCCAGCATTTT. Translated: CASSGDRGYYQPQHF.

At least ten counts were recorded for this clonotype. The chain recombines TRBV6-2 or TRBV6-3 with TRBJ2-7, with 10 bases fitting TRBD1. CDR1 is MNHEY and CDR2 is SVGEGT in the germline V gene. V gave up 5 bases and J gave up 1 base; unmatched junction bases: 5. The CDR3 covers 15 residues. In nucleotides, the CDR3 is TGTGCCAGCAGTGAACGGGACAGGGGATCCTACGAGCAGTACTTC. Translated, it gives CASSERDRGSYEQYF.

The rearrangement uses TRBV20-1 and TRBJ1-2; unclear D gene. This CDR3 comprises 11 residues. Trimming stripped 7 bases from V and 4 bases from J, with 10 bases between. Germline V gene lookup returns CDR1 DFQATT and CDR2 SNEGSKA (reference sequence). In DNA form, the CDR3 reads TGCAGTGTCAACTCCCGCTATGGCTACACCTTC. Encoded protein: CSVNSRYGYTF.

Details on this clonotype: A much bigger clone sits one base away, suggesting this may be a read error. The V gene is TRBV10-3, the J gene TRBJ2-1, with D possibly being TRBD1 or TRBD2 (5 bases each). The V gene's germline CDR1 is ENHRY and CDR2 SYGVKD. The CDR3 totals 11 residues. V lost 11 bases, J lost 10 bases, and 15 bases lay in between. CDR3 in DNA: TGTGCCTCGAGGGACCTCTACGAGCAGTTCTTC. Residues: CASRDLYEQFF.

This rearrangement joins TRBV6-2 or TRBV6-3 to TRBJ1-5, with no clear D. The V end was cut by 5 bases, the J end by 6 bases, with 2 bases between. The germline CDR1 and CDR2 sequences are MNHEY and SVGEGT. This CDR3 is 10 amino acids long. The DNA for the CDR3 is TGTGCCAGCAGTGCTCAGCCCCAGCATTTT. This gives the protein CASSAQPQHF.

About this clonotype itself: This may come from a read error, since a much larger clone is one base off. The chain carries TRBV11-3 and TRBJ1-1; D is perhaps TRBD1 (6 bases). The length of the CDR3 is 16 residues. Germline CDR1 SGHNT, CDR2 YENEEA. Trimming removed 6 bases from V and 3 bases from J, with 20 bases in between. CDR3 sequence: CASSLGPGRGDTEAFF. CDR3 in DNA: TGTGCCAGCAGTTTGGGGCCCGGCAGGGGTGACACTGAAGCTTTCTTT.

This rearrangement joins TRBV7-9 to TRBJ2-1; 9 nucleotides align to TRBD2. CDR3 length: 20 amino acids. Per germline, CDR1 SEHNR and CDR2 FQNEAQ (reference sequence). V gave up 2 bases and J gave up 4 bases; unmatched junction bases: 18. Written as DNA, the CDR3 is TGTGCCAGCAGCTTATTACGACGGGCTAGCGGGATGACGTTATACAATGAGCAGTTCTTC. This codes for CASSLLRRASGMTLYNEQFF.

The chain recombines TRBV5-1 with TRBJ1-5; no firm D call. V was shortened by 1 base and J by 6 bases, with 8 bases between the two germline ends. Germline values: CDR1 SGHRS, CDR2 YFSETQ. This CDR3 spans 13 amino acids. The CDR3 region has the DNA TGCGCCAGCAGCTTGAAACGGGGTCAGCCCCAGCATTTT. It specifies CASSLKRGQPQHF.

Worth noting for this clonotype: This may arise from a read error, as a much more abundant clone is one base away. V and J are TRBV3-1 and TRBJ1-1; weak D call: TRBD1 (6 bases). V was clipped by 9 bases and J by 6 bases, with 11 bases between them. Germline V gives CDR1 LGHDT, CDR2 YNNKEL (reference sequence). The CDR3 consists of 11 residues. CDR3 region: CASVGGAEAFF. The CDR3 nucleotides are TGTGCCAGTGTGGGGGGCGCTGAAGCTTTCTTT.

The sample holds a few counts of this clonotype. This sequence joins TRBV19 and TRBJ2-5, with 7 bases aligning to TRBD1. V trimming: 4 bases; J trimming: 0 bases; junction bases outside the gene matches: 14. Germline-derived CDR1 and CDR2 are LNHDA and SQIVND (reference sequence). The CDR3 has 18 residues. Here the CDR3 DNA reads TGTGCCAGTAGTACGACAGAAGACAGGGACAAATACCAAGAGACCCAGTACTTC. It codes for CASSTTEDRDKYQETQYF.

The CDR3 is CASNDMVPPQSYEQYF. The CDR3 DNA sequence: TGTGCCAGCAACGACATGGTTCCTCCCCAATCCTACGAGCAGTACTTC. V and J are TRBV6-1 and TRBJ2-7; D uncertain. Between the trimmed V and J ends, which lost 7 bases and 1 base, there was a span of 20 bases. CDR1 is MNHNS and CDR2 is SASEGT in the germline V gene. This CDR3 has 16 amino acids.

This clonotype has more than one count but fewer than ten. The chain couples TRBV10-3 to TRBJ2-7; a possible D gene is TRBD1 (6 bases). V gave up 6 bases and J gave up 3 bases, with 15 bases separating them. CDR1 and CDR2 from the germline V gene are ENHRY and SYGVKD. The length of the CDR3 is 14 residues. The chain's CDR3 is CAIRLDSGDYEQYF. The DNA for the CDR3 is TGTGCCATCAGATTGGACAGCGGAGACTACGAGCAGTACTTC.

This chain links TRBV19 with TRBJ2-5, with 7 bases fitting TRBD2. With 1 base clipped from V and 5 bases from J, the junction kept 4 bases outside the gene matches. The germline V gene encodes CDR1 LNHDA and CDR2 SQIVND (reference sequence). The CDR3 runs 14 residues. The CDR3 DNA follows: TGTGCCAGTAGTATAGTCGCTAGCGGCGAGACCCAGTACTTC. Its translation: CASSIVASGETQYF.

This clonotype has ten or more counts. The J gene is TRBJ2-3, the V gene TRBV7-9; 14 nucleotides match TRBD2. The CDR3 spans 20 residues. Germline-derived CDR1 and CDR2 are SEHNR and FQNEAQ (reference sequence). V lost 5 bases and J lost 0; bases outside the gene matches: 13. The CDR3 DNA sequence: TGTGCCAGCAGCCAAATACCGGGGACTAGCGGGAGCCCTAGCACAGATACGCAGTATTTT. Its protein is CASSQIPGTSGSPSTDTQYF. Variable domain in full (rest from reference TRBV7-9 and TRBJ2-3): DTGVSQNPRHKITKRGQNVTFRCDPISEHNRLYWYRQTLGQGPEFLTYFQNEAQLEKSRLLSDRFSAERPKGSFSTLEIQRTEQGDSAMYLCASSQIPGTSGSPSTDTQYFGPGTRLTVL.

This clonotype came up a few times. J is TRBJ1-3 and V is TRBV7-2; 7 nucleotides match TRBD1. The CDR3 is 14 residues long. The trim removed 7 bases at V and 0 bases at J, leaving 3 bases unmatched. Germline-derived CDR1 and CDR2 are SGHTA and FQGNSA. The CDR3 protein is CASTRDSSGNTIYF. In nucleotides, the CDR3 is TGTGCCAGCACCCGGGACAGCTCTGGAAACACCATATATTTT.